This entry lists 11 T cell receptor beta chains sequenced from one sample in a study of CD8 T cells in ankylosing spondylitis. TCRdb ran MiXCR on the 5' RACE reads and lists one entry per CDR3 protein. Altogether under 130,000 distinct CDR3 sequences are present, around 24% being singletons, with the ten largest covering 10% to 15%. The material sequenced was synovial fluid, either unsorted or a sorted T cell fraction (not recorded which). The receptors were gathered from a male donor with ankylosing spondylitis.

The CDR3 reads CATSDFGGTDTQYF. DNA for the CDR3: TGTGCCACCAGTGATTTTGGGGGCACAGATACGCAGTATTTT. V gene TRBV24-1 combines with J gene TRBJ2-3; D gene unclear. There are 14 residues in the CDR3. V was shortened by 1 base and J by 1 base, with 5 bases between the two germline ends. From germline, CDR1 is KGHDR and CDR2 SFDVKD.

This clonotype was found a few times. This sequence joins TRBV11-1 and TRBJ2-7; a weak D match, TRBD2 (5 bases). The CDR3 runs to 16 residues. Germline V gene sequence: CDR1 SGHAT, CDR2 FQDESV (reference sequence). V was cut by 2 bases and J by 4 bases, with 18 bases left in between. The CDR3 DNA follows: TGTGCCAGCAGCTTAATCCGGCGGACTCGAAAGTACGAGCAGTACGTC. This codes for CASSLIRRTRKYEQYV.

This clonotype turned up a few times. The rearrangement links TRBV11-3 to TRBJ2-3; a weak D match, TRBD2 (6 bases). V lost 3 bases and J lost 5, with 15 bases in between. Germline V lookup: CDR1 SGHNT, CDR2 YENEEA. CDR3 size: 15 residues. DNA of the CDR3: TGTGCCAGCAGCTTGGACTGGGAGGTAGAAGATACGCAGTATTTT. Translating it yields CASSLDWEVEDTQYF. The complete variable domain, with remaining parts taken from reference TRBV11-3 and TRBJ2-3, reads EAGVVQSPRYKIIEKKQPVAFWCNPISGHNTLYWYLQNLGQGPELLIRYENEEAVDDSQLPKDRFSAERLKGVDSTLKIQPAELGDSAVYLCASSLDWEVEDTQYFGPGTRLTVL.

This clonotype was seen more than once but under ten times. This sequence joins TRBV6-5 and TRBJ2-1; 9 bases match TRBD1. Trimming at V came to 2 bases and at J to 12 bases, leaving 8 bases not matched to a gene. CDR3 length equals 14 residues. Looked up from germline, CDR1 is MNHEY and CDR2 is SVGAGI. The CDR3 reads CASSYRDRDGGQFF. DNA for the CDR3: TGTGCCAGCAGTTACCGGGACAGGGACGGAGGGCAGTTCTTC.

The rearrangement links TRBV5-1 to TRBJ1-1, with TRBD1 matching over 9 bases. Germline lookup yields CDR1 SGHRS and CDR2 YFSETQ. V gave up 3 bases and J gave up 0 bases; unmatched junction bases: 6. The CDR3 covers 16 residues. The CDR3 reads CASSSGTGNLNTEAFF. The CDR3 bases are TGCGCCAGCAGCTCAGGGACAGGGAACTTGAACACTGAAGCTTTCTTT.

This clonotype turned up a few times. V and J are TRBV5-1 and TRBJ1-4, with D possibly matching TRBD1 (6 bases). Trimming removed 4 bases from V and 8 bases from J, with 15 bases in between. The CDR3 totals 14 residues. The germline V gene has CDR1 SGHRS and CDR2 YFSETQ. This CDR3 is CASSSQGTGEKLFF. The CDR3 bases are TGCGCCAGCAGCAGTCAGGGGACGGGGGAAAAACTGTTTTTT.

The rearrangement links TRBV18 to TRBJ1-5; D is unclear. Trimming took off 3 bases at V and 5 bases at J, with 8 bases between the two ends. The CDR3 length is 13 residues. Germline V gene data show CDR1 as KGHSH and CDR2 as LQKENI. CDR3 bases: TGTGCCAGCTCACCCGGCATCGATCAGCCCCAGCATTTT. This gives the protein CASSPGIDQPQHF. Using reference TRBV18 and TRBJ1-5 for the parts outside the CDR3, the full variable domain is NAGVMQNPRHLVRRRGQEARLRCSPMKGHSHVYWYRQLPEEGLKFMVYLQKENIIDESGMPKERFSAEFPKEGPSILRIQQVVRGDSAAYFCASSPGIDQPQHFGDGTRLSIL.

J is TRBJ2-1 and V is TRBV3-1; TRBD2 aligns across 13 bases. The germline V gene encodes CDR1 LGHDT and CDR2 YNNKEL (reference sequence). This CDR3 has 15 residues. J was trimmed by 8 bases and V by 4 bases; bases with no gene match: 5. CDR3 region: CASSLGLAGADEQFF. The CDR3 DNA follows: TGTGCCAGCAGCCTTGGACTAGCGGGAGCGGATGAGCAGTTCTTC.

The chain uses TRBV20-1 and TRBJ2-1; 8 nucleotides line up with TRBD2. Germline CDR1 and CDR2: DFQATT and SNEGSKA (reference sequence). The CDR3 has 16 residues. J lost 8 bases, V lost 6 bases, and 18 bases had no gene match. The CDR3 DNA sequence: TGCAGTGCCACAGGAAGAGGAACGGGAGGGCACCATGAGCAGTTCTTC. Its translation: CSATGRGTGGHHEQFF.

This clonotype showed up just a few times. The V gene is TRBV12-3 or TRBV12-4, the J gene TRBJ1-6, with D possibly matching TRBD1 (5 bases). V was trimmed by 3 bases and J by 10 bases, leaving 13 bases between them. The CDR3 covers 14 residues. The CDR3 DNA is TGTGCCAGCAGTTTCGGGGGGGTACACTCACCCCTCCACTTT. Its protein product is CASSFGGVHSPLHF.

This clonotype came up a few times. The CDR3 DNA sequence: TGTGCCAGCAGGACTAGCGGGAGCTTGAATGAGCAGTTCTTC. Encoded protein: CASRTSGSLNEQFF. The chain uses TRBV7-9 and TRBJ2-1; 12 nucleotides match TRBD2. This CDR3 is built from 14 residues. Germline CDR1 and CDR2: SEHNR and FQNEAQ (reference sequence). Trimming removed 6 bases from V and 7 bases from J; junction bases left unmatched: 4.